The clone carrying this TCR beta chain has only a few counts. The V end lost 4 bases, the J end lost 5 bases, and 14 bases lay between the germline ends. Germline CDR1 and CDR2: LNHNV and YYDKDF (reference sequence). The CDR3 consists of 14 residues. The repertoire was sequenced with immunoSEQ multiplex PCR; TCRdb's copy has only in-frame clones and lacks some. Among roughly 45,000 clones listed, 60% to 80% were seen once. This sample was included in a study of blood T cell repertoires in COVID-19. The sequenced sample consisted of peripheral blood. The clonotype comes from a woman aged 70-85 years with acute or convalescent COVID-19. The chain joins TRBV15 to TRBJ1-1; a weak D match, TRBD1 (5 bases). The CDR3 reads CATSTRREGTEAFF. For the CDR3, the DNA is TGTGCCACCAGCACCCGACGGGAGGGGACTGAAGCTTTCTTT.